What follows is one T cell receptor (beta chain) and its context. Its specificity is not known. Profiling relied on immunoSEQ multiplex PCR, and the TCRdb table lists in-frame clones only, not all of them. The repertoire holds approximately 170,000 clones, about 85% seen once, with 10% to 12% in the top ten. Trimming stripped 3 bases from V and 11 bases from J, with 11 bases between. Germline V gives CDR1 LGHNA, CDR2 YSLEER. The CDR3 length is 13 residues. The time point denotes: blood 4 weeks post-SBRT, at nephrectomy. Treatment described: 15 Gy SBRT to primary tumor, nephrectomy 4 weeks later. Serial blood draws occurred at baseline and 2 and 4 weeks post-SBRT. This record belongs to a study of radiation and T cells in renal cell carcinoma. Study results and caveats: In blood, top tumor clones expanded by 2 weeks, shrinking by 4.

The V gene is TRBV4-3, the J gene TRBJ1-6, with D possibly being TRBD1 (6 bases). The sequence was obtained from a woman between 45 and 60 years old with renal cell carcinoma. The sample in question was blood, obtained from a patient whose treatment included radiotherapy and nephrectomy. The CDR3 sequence is CASSQLRGAPLHF. The DNA for the CDR3 is TGCGCCAGCAGCCAGTTGAGGGGGGCACCCCTCCACTTT.